Below, 25 T cell receptor beta chains from the same sample are listed, as sequenced in a study of OX40 agonist ivuxolimab in advanced cancers. Data came from immunoSEQ multiplex PCR; TCRdb stores just in-frame clones and leaves some out. The table includes tens of thousands of clones, roughly 88% detected once. The specimen was CD4+ or CD8+ T cells sorted from blood, collected in a trial of the OX40 agonist ivuxolimab. The receptors come from an adult with an advanced solid tumor such as melanoma, head and neck, liver or kidney cancer.

The rearrangement links TRBV27 to TRBJ2-7, with D possibly matching TRBD1 (7 bases). V was pared by 6 bases and J by 3 bases, with 24 bases between. There are 17 residues in the CDR3. The germline V gene encodes CDR1 MNHEY and CDR2 SMNVEV (reference sequence). The CDR3 sequence: CASSPQGGGASLYEQYF. The CDR3 nucleotides are TGTGCCAGCAGCCCCCAGGGGGGAGGCGCTTCCCTCTACGAGCAGTACTTC.

V usage is TRBV9 and J usage is TRBJ2-3; D might be TRBD2 (6 bases). This CDR3 spans 17 amino acids. Germline loops: CDR1 SGDLS, CDR2 YYNGEE. Trimming shortened V by 3 bases and J by 0 bases, and 17 bases separated the two germline ends. CDR3: CASSGRTSYTSTDTQYF. The CDR3 DNA is TGTGCCAGCAGCGGTCGAACTAGCTACACTAGCACAGATACGCAGTATTTT.

The CDR3 nucleotides read TGTGCCAGCACCTACCAACAGCCTAATCAGCCCCAGCATTTT. Its translation: CASTYQQPNQPQHF. The V and J genes are TRBV28 and TRBJ1-5; D remains unclear. CDR3 length: 14 amino acids. CDR1 MDHEN and CDR2 SYDVKM come from the germline V gene. With 7 bases removed from V and 4 bases from J, the gap between germline ends came to 14 bases.

The genes are TRBV4-1 and TRBJ2-7, with D perhaps given as TRBD1 or TRBD2 (5 bases each). CDR3 length: 14 residues. Trimming took off 4 bases at V and 0 bases at J, with 10 bases between the two ends. In germline, CDR1 is MGHRA, CDR2 YSYEKL. The CDR3 nucleotides are TGCGCCAGCAGCCTAGGGGAGATCTCCTACGAGCAGTACTTC. It is translated as CASSLGEISYEQYF.

The V call is TRBV2, the J call TRBJ2-7; unclear D gene. Trimming removed 3 bases from V and 0 bases from J, with 3 bases in between. The CDR3 covers 12 residues. Germline V gene sequence: CDR1 SNHLY, CDR2 FYNNEI. In nucleotides, the CDR3 is TGTGCCAGCAGTGAGACCTCCTACGAGCAGTACTTC. Translation gives CASSETSYEQYF.

V is TRBV4-2 and J is TRBJ2-7; 8 nucleotides agree with TRBD1. V was clipped by 4 bases and J by 0 bases; unmatched bases: 5. Germline-derived CDR1 and CDR2 are LGHNA and YNFKEQ. There are 15 residues in the CDR3. The CDR3 is CASSRQGASSYEQYF. In DNA form, the CDR3 reads TGTGCCAGCAGCCGCCAGGGGGCTAGCTCCTACGAGCAGTACTTC.

The rearrangement links TRBV5-1 to TRBJ2-3; TRBD1 matches at 10 bases. The CDR3 is 19 amino acids. Germline V gene data show CDR1 as SGHRS and CDR2 as YFSETQ. The ends lost 3 bases at V and 3 bases at J; junction bases unmatched: 16. The DNA for the CDR3 is TGCGCCAGCAGCTACACAACCTCACCGGGACAGGGGAGGACAGATACGCAGTATTTT. Encoded protein: CASSYTTSPGQGRTDTQYF.

The CDR3 sequence: CASSYTGYTGELFF. The CDR3 DNA sequence: TGTGCCAGCAGCTATACAGGGTATACCGGGGAGCTGTTTTTT. The chain couples TRBV13 to TRBJ2-2; perhaps TRBD1 as D (6 bases). Trimming removed 4 bases from V and 5 bases from J, with 11 bases in between. Germline-derived CDR1 and CDR2 are PRHDT and FYEKMQ (reference sequence). This CDR3 region has 14 residues.

The V call is TRBV15, the J call TRBJ2-2; D is undetermined. The length of the CDR3 is 16 residues. Germline V gives CDR1 LNHNV, CDR2 YYDKDF (reference sequence). Trimming pared 0 bases from V and 0 bases from J, leaving 8 bases between. DNA of the CDR3: TGTGCCACCAGCAGAGATAGGGTCGCGAACACCGGGGAGCTGTTTTTT. It yields the protein CATSRDRVANTGELFF.

The chain is built from TRBV5-4 and TRBJ2-5, with D unclear. Germline CDR1 SGHNT, CDR2 YYREEE (reference sequence). Between the trimmed V and J ends, which lost 1 base and 4 bases, there was a span of 11 bases. The CDR3 loop spans 14 amino acids. Written as DNA, the CDR3 is TGTGCCAGCAGCTTGTTTTCGCGTGGAGAGACCCAGTACTTC. This translates into CASSLFSRGETQYF. Filled out from reference TRBV5-4 and TRBJ2-5, the complete variable domain reads ETGVTQSPTHLIKTRGQQVTLRCSSQSGHNTVSWYQQALGQGPQFIFQYYREEENGRGNFPPRFSGLQFPNYSSELNVNALELDDSALYLCASSLFSRGETQYFGPGTRLLVL.

This clone appeared a few times. V and J are TRBV11-2 and TRBJ1-5; no reliable D call. The CDR3 totals 13 residues. Trimming removed 0 bases at V and 2 bases at J, with 2 bases between. CDR1 and CDR2 from the germline V gene are SGHAT and FQNNGV. This CDR3 is CASSLERNQPQHF. CDR3 nucleotides: TGTGCCAGCAGCTTAGAACGCAATCAGCCCCAGCATTTT.

The J gene is TRBJ2-5, the V gene TRBV11-3; 9 bases agree with TRBD2. The CDR3 spans 16 residues. Germline values: CDR1 SGHNT, CDR2 YENEEA. The junction had 5 bases not matched to a gene; V was cut back by 0 bases and J by 3 bases. The CDR3 spells CASSLDGGRAEETQYF. The CDR3 nucleotides are TGTGCCAGCAGCTTAGACGGCGGGAGGGCCGAAGAGACCCAGTACTTC.

The chain combines TRBV5-1 with TRBJ1-1; 9 bases map to TRBD1. Unmatched junction bases numbered 6, after V lost 2 bases and J lost 1 base. This CDR3 contains 16 residues. Germline-derived CDR1 and CDR2 are SGHRS and YFSETQ. CDR3: CASSFQGQGKNTEAFF. CDR3 in DNA: TGCGCCAGCAGCTTTCAGGGACAGGGAAAGAACACTGAAGCTTTCTTT.

The genes are TRBV27 and TRBJ2-7; D is ambiguous. Trimming pared 0 bases from V and 6 bases from J, leaving 12 bases between. This CDR3 has 14 amino acids. CDR1 and CDR2 from the germline V gene are MNHEY and SMNVEV (reference sequence). For the CDR3, the DNA is TGTGCCAGCAGTTTATCGAGGTTCGGCGGCGAGCAGTACTTC. Protein sequence: CASSLSRFGGEQYF.

The rearrangement links TRBV4-2 to TRBJ2-1; the D call may be TRBD1 or TRBD2 (5 bases each). With 0 bases removed from V and 2 bases from J, the gap between germline ends came to 14 bases. The germline gives CDR1 LGHNA, CDR2 YNFKEQ. The CDR3 has 17 amino acids. As DNA, the CDR3 is TGTGCCAGCAGCCAAGATGGTGGGGGTCGGGCCTACAATGAGCAGTTCTTC. It specifies CASSQDGGGRAYNEQFF.

The rearrangement uses TRBV6-6 and TRBJ1-1, with 7 bases matching TRBD1. The CDR3 covers 14 residues. Germline V CDR1 and CDR2: MNHNY, SVGAGI (reference sequence). V lost 6 bases, J lost 0 bases, and 4 bases stayed unmatched. CDR3 amino acids: CASRPGTVNTEAFF. CDR3 nucleotides: TGTGCCAGCAGACCCGGGACAGTGAACACTGAAGCTTTCTTT.

The chain employs TRBV6-5 and TRBJ2-7; 12 positions agree with TRBD2. Germline CDR1 MNHEY, CDR2 SVGAGI. The CDR3 sequence is 14 residues long. The V segment lost 6 bases and the J segment 4 bases; nucleotides outside the gene matches: 4. CDR3 region: CASSRLAGAYEQYF. CDR3 DNA sequence: TGTGCCAGCAGCAGACTAGCGGGAGCATACGAGCAGTACTTC.

This clone was seen a handful of times. The chain links TRBV18 to TRBJ1-2; a possible D gene is TRBD1 (5 bases). Trimming took off 3 bases at V and 8 bases at J, with 25 bases between the two ends. The CDR3 loop spans 17 amino acids. Per the germline V gene, CDR1 is KGHSH and CDR2 is LQKENI. The CDR3 sequence: CASSPNQPGTATGGYTF. In nucleotides, the CDR3 is TGTGCCAGCTCACCTAACCAACCCGGGACGGCCACAGGAGGCTACACCTTC.

J is TRBJ1-4 and V is TRBV30; maybe TRBD1 (6 bases). This CDR3 comprises 13 residues. Germline V CDR1 and CDR2: GTSNPN, SVGIG (reference sequence). V was clipped by 0 bases and J by 8 bases, with 10 bases between them. CDR3 DNA: TGTGCCTGGAGTGTGGGACAACGGGAAAAACTGTTTTTT. Amino acids: CAWSVGQREKLFF.

CDR3 bases: TGTGCCAGCAGCCCTGAAGGTAGCGGGAGGGGCCTTGCCTACGAGCAGTACTTC. Translated, it gives CASSPEGSGRGLAYEQYF. V gene TRBV5-8 combines with J gene TRBJ2-7, with 11 positions matching TRBD2. V was pared by 4 bases and J by 2 bases, with 14 bases of the junction left unmatched. CDR1 SGHTS and CDR2 YDEGEE come from the germline V gene. This CDR3 spans 18 amino acids.

J is TRBJ1-6 and V is TRBV19; D is ambiguous. Per the germline V gene, CDR1 is LNHDA and CDR2 is SQIVND (reference sequence). This CDR3 has 15 amino acids. Trimming shortened V by 3 bases and J by 11 bases, and 17 bases separated the two germline ends. CDR3 DNA: TGTGCCAGTAGTATTAGCCCCGGTCCTGACACACCCCTCCACTTT. This gives the protein CASSISPGPDTPLHF.

V usage is TRBV6-1 and J usage is TRBJ2-5; 11 bases are shared with TRBD2. The CDR3 spans 13 residues. Per germline, CDR1 MNHNS and CDR2 SASEGT. Trimming at V came to 8 bases and at J to 5 bases, leaving 4 bases not matched to a gene. DNA for the CDR3: TGTGCCAGCCTGACTAGCGGGACTGAGACCCAGTACTTC. It encodes CASLTSGTETQYF.

The rearrangement links TRBV6-5 to TRBJ1-2, with D uncertain. Germline CDR1 and CDR2: MNHEY and SVGAGI. The CDR3 extends over 11 amino acids. V was trimmed by 2 bases and J by 5 bases, leaving 3 bases between them. CDR3 loop: CASSYGYGYTF. The CDR3 coding sequence is TGTGCCAGCAGTTACGGGTATGGCTACACCTTC.

The chain links TRBV9 to TRBJ2-1, with D perhaps matching TRBD1 or TRBD2 (6 bases each). Germline values: CDR1 SGDLS, CDR2 YYNGEE. The CDR3 spans 15 residues. The germline V and J ends were trimmed by 0 bases and 5 bases, with 12 bases remaining between them. This CDR3 is CASSVVAGQHNEQFF. In nucleotides, the CDR3 is TGTGCCAGCAGCGTAGTGGCGGGACAACACAATGAGCAGTTCTTC.

The CDR3 sequence is CASSPQTVQTNYGYTF. The CDR3 DNA sequence: TGTGCCAGCTCACCACAGACAGTTCAAACTAACTATGGCTACACCTTC. The genes are TRBV18 and TRBJ1-2, with D tentatively TRBD1 (5 bases). The CDR3 has 16 residues. The V end lost 1 base, the J end lost 0 bases, and 12 bases lay between the germline ends. Germline V lookup: CDR1 KGHSH, CDR2 LQKENI.